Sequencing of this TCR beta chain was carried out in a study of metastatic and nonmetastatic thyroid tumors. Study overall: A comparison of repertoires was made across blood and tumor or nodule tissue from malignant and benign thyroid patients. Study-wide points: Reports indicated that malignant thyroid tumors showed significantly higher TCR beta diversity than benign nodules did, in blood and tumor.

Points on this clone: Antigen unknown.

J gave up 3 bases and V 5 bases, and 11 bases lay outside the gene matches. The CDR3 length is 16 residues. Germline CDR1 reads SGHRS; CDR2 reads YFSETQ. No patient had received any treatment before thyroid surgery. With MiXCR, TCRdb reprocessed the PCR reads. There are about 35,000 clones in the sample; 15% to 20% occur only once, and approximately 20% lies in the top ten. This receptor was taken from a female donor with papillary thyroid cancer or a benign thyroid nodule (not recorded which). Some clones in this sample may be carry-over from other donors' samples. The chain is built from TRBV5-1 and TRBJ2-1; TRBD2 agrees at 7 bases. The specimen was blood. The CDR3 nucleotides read TGCGCCAGCAGATACCGCGGACTAGGAATCTACAATGAGCAGTTCTTC. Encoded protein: CASRYRGLGIYNEQFF.